Listed below are T cell receptor beta chains from one sample, sequenced in a study of blood T cell repertoires in COVID-19. Sequencing used immunoSEQ multiplex PCR; TCRdb keeps in-frame clones, though not all of them. Of fewer than 200,000 clones in the sample, roughly 80% were seen once. The sequencing input was peripheral blood. These TCRs come from a woman in her 70s with COVID-19, enrolled during active disease. Each CDR3 is given with its conserved first and last residue. Fields, in order: D gene, J gene, clone size, V gene, CDR3 protein, CDR3 DNA. A D gene is named only where the DNA matches it firmly. For some rows the clone size is stated as once, few or many, or as a class when expanded; others skip it.

d_call: TRBD2
j_call: TRBJ2-4
clone_size: NA
v_call: TRBV2
cdr3_aa: CASSEEAGVIQYF
cdr3_nt: TGTGCCAGCAGTGAAGAAGCGGGAGTCATTCAGTACTTC

d_call: NA
j_call: TRBJ1-1
clone_size: NA
v_call: TRBV6-2/TRBV6-3
cdr3_aa: CASSKQKFTEAFF
cdr3_nt: TGTGCCAGCAGCAAGCAAAAATTCACTGAAGCTTTCTTT

d_call: NA
j_call: TRBJ1-5
clone_size: few
v_call: TRBV28
cdr3_aa: CASLRANQPQHF
cdr3_nt: TGTGCCAGCCTCAGGGCTAATCAGCCCCAGCATTTT

d_call: NA
j_call: TRBJ1-3
clone_size: NA
v_call: TRBV28
cdr3_aa: CASTLSGGNTIYF
cdr3_nt: TGTGCCAGCACCCTGAGTGGTGGTAACACCATATATTTT

d_call: TRBD1
j_call: TRBJ1-4
clone_size: NA
v_call: TRBV7-9
cdr3_aa: CASSPWTGGGEKLFF
cdr3_nt: TGTGCCAGCAGCCCATGGACAGGGGGAGGCGAAAAACTGTTTTTT

d_call: NA
j_call: TRBJ2-7
clone_size: NA
v_call: TRBV5-6
cdr3_aa: CASSRGPYEQYF
cdr3_nt: TGTGCCAGCAGCCGAGGCCCTTACGAGCAGTACTTC

d_call: NA
j_call: TRBJ2-4
clone_size: NA
v_call: TRBV7-9
cdr3_aa: CASSLAAGPAKNIQYF
cdr3_nt: TGTGCCAGCAGCTTAGCGGCAGGTCCAGCCAAAAACATTCAGTACTTC

d_call: TRBD1
j_call: TRBJ1-6
clone_size: many
v_call: TRBV18
cdr3_aa: CASSPLGQNNSPLHF
cdr3_nt: TGTGCCAGCTCACCACTGGGACAGAATAATTCACCCCTCCACTTT

d_call: TRBD1
j_call: TRBJ1-1
clone_size: NA
v_call: TRBV11-3
cdr3_aa: CASTRDGTGKTEAFF
cdr3_nt: TGTGCCAGCACCAGGGACGGGACAGGGAAGACTGAAGCTTTCTTT

d_call: TRBD2
j_call: TRBJ2-1
clone_size: NA
v_call: TRBV6-2/TRBV6-3
cdr3_aa: CASSHPMGTSGKNEQFF
cdr3_nt: TGTGCCAGCAGTCACCCGATGGGGACTAGCGGGAAGAATGAGCAGTTCTTC

d_call: TRBD2
j_call: TRBJ2-3
clone_size: NA
v_call: TRBV10-3
cdr3_aa: CAISETSGTSDTQYF
cdr3_nt: TGTGCCATCAGTGAGACTAGCGGGACATCAGATACGCAGTATTTT

d_call: NA
j_call: TRBJ1-5
clone_size: NA
v_call: TRBV19
cdr3_aa: CASGGLRDQPQHF
cdr3_nt: TGTGCCAGTGGGGGCTTAAGAGATCAGCCCCAGCATTTT

d_call: TRBD2
j_call: TRBJ2-7
clone_size: NA
v_call: TRBV6-6
cdr3_aa: CASSYVGREGAYEQYF
cdr3_nt: TGTGCCAGCAGTTATGTCGGACGGGAGGGCGCCTACGAGCAGTACTTC

d_call: TRBD1
j_call: TRBJ1-5
clone_size: NA
v_call: TRBV7-8
cdr3_aa: CASSLPETGDSNQPQHF
cdr3_nt: TGTGCCAGCAGCTTACCAGAGACAGGGGATAGCAATCAGCCCCAGCATTTT

d_call: NA
j_call: TRBJ2-2
clone_size: NA
v_call: TRBV24-1
cdr3_aa: CATSGNTGELFF
cdr3_nt: TGTGCCACTTCGGGTAACACCGGGGAGCTGTTTTTT

d_call: NA
j_call: TRBJ2-2
clone_size: NA
v_call: TRBV27
cdr3_aa: CASSFDTGRLTRGTVTGELFF
cdr3_nt: TGTGCCAGCAGTTTCGACACGGGCAGGCTCACACGCGGGACTGTGACCGGGGAGCTGTTTTTT

d_call: NA
j_call: TRBJ1-3
clone_size: NA
v_call: TRBV12-3/TRBV12-4
cdr3_aa: CASSWGAGNTIYF
cdr3_nt: TGTGCCAGCAGTTGGGGGGCTGGAAACACCATATATTTT

d_call: NA
j_call: TRBJ2-7
clone_size: NA
v_call: TRBV29-1
cdr3_aa: CSVAPGANEQYF
cdr3_nt: TGCAGCGTTGCCCCGGGAGCTAACGAGCAGTACTTC

d_call: NA
j_call: TRBJ1-2
clone_size: NA
v_call: TRBV6-1
cdr3_aa: CASSEAGTVYGYTF
cdr3_nt: TGTGCCAGCAGTGAAGCCGGAACAGTATATGGCTACACCTTC

d_call: TRBD1
j_call: TRBJ1-6
clone_size: NA
v_call: TRBV19
cdr3_aa: CASSPLEGANSPLHF
cdr3_nt: TGTGCCAGTAGCCCCCTTGAGGGGGCTAATTCACCCCTCCACTTT

d_call: TRBD1
j_call: TRBJ1-5
clone_size: NA
v_call: TRBV6-2/TRBV6-3
cdr3_aa: CASTPGTGRRYNSNQPQHF
cdr3_nt: TGTGCCAGCACCCCGGGGACAGGTCGGCGGTATAATAGCAATCAGCCCCAGCATTTT

d_call: TRBD2
j_call: TRBJ2-5
clone_size: NA
v_call: TRBV5-4
cdr3_aa: CASSLGGSGSKETQYF
cdr3_nt: TGTGCCAGCAGCTTGGGTGGTAGCGGGAGTAAGGAGACCCAGTACTTC

d_call: NA
j_call: TRBJ2-6
clone_size: NA
v_call: TRBV2
cdr3_aa: CASSEAVGANVLTF
cdr3_nt: TGTGCCAGCAGTGAGGCAGTGGGGGCCAACGTCCTGACTTTC

d_call: TRBD1
j_call: TRBJ1-1
clone_size: NA
v_call: TRBV28
cdr3_aa: CASSYQGANLNTEAFF
cdr3_nt: TGTGCCAGCAGTTATCAGGGGGCTAACTTGAACACTGAAGCTTTCTTT